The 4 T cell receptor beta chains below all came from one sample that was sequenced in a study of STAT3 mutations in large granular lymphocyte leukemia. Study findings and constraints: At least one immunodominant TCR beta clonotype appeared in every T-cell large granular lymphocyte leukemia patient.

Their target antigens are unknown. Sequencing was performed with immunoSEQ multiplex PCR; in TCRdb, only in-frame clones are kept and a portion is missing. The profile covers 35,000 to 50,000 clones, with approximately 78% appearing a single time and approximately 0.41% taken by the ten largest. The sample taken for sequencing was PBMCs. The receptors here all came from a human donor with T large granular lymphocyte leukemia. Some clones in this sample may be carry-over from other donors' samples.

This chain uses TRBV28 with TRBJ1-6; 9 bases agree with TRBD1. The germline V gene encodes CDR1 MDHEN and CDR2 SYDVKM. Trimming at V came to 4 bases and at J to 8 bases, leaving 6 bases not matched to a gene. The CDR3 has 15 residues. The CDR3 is CASSSGQGVYSPLHF. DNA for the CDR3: TGTGCCAGCAGTTCGGGACAGGGCGTGTATTCACCCCTCCACTTT.

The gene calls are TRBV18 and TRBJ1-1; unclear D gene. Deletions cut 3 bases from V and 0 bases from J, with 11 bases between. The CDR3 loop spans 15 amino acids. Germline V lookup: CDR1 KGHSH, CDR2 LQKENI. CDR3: CASSPAVNMNTEAFF. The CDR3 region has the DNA TGTGCCAGCTCACCGGCCGTTAACATGAACACTGAAGCTTTCTTT.

The CDR3 DNA sequence: TGTGCCAGCAGTTTGCCCCTAATCCCAGAGACCCAGTACTTC. Amino acid sequence: CASSLPLIPETQYF. The chain combines TRBV5-6 with TRBJ2-5; no clear D. V was trimmed by 5 bases and J by 4 bases, leaving 15 bases between them. The CDR3 is made up of 14 amino acids. Germline V gene lookup returns CDR1 SGHDT and CDR2 YYEEEE. The variable domain in full, completed from reference TRBV5-6 and TRBJ2-5, reads DAGVTQSPTHLIKTRGQQVTLRCSPKSGHDTVSWYQQALGQGPQFIFQYYEEEERQRGNFPDRFSGHQFPNYSSELNVNALLLGDSALYLCASSLPLIPETQYFGPGTRLLVL.

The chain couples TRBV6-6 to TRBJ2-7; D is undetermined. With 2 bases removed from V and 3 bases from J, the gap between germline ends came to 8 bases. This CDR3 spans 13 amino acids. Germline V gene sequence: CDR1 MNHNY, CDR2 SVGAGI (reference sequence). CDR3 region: CASSYNSDYEQYF. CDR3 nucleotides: TGTGCCAGCAGTTACAACTCCGACTACGAGCAGTACTTC.